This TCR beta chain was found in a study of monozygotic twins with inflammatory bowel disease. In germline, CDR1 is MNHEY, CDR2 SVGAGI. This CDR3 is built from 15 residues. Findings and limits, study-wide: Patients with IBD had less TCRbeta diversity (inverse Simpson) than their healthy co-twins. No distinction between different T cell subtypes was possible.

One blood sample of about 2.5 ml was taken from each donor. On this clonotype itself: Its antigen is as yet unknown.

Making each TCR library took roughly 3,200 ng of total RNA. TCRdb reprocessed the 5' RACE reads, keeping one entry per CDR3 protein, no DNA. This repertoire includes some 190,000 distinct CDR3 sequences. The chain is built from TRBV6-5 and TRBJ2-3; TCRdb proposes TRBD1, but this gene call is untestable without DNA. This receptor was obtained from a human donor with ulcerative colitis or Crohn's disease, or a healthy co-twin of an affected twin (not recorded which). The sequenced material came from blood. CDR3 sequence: CASSYTGRLPDTQYF.